This T cell receptor beta chain was found in a study of memory CD8 T cells in hepatitis C reinfection. Study as a whole: Between 55 and 20 weeks before reinfection detection, pre-reinfection samples were drawn.

Per germline, CDR1 SGHKS and CDR2 YYEKEE (reference sequence). CDR3 length: 16 amino acids. V was cut by 0 bases and J by 6 bases, with 16 bases left in between. Produced via immunoSEQ multiplex PCR; TCRdb's table is partial and in-frame only. The table lists 5,000 to 6,500 clones, 85% to 90% of them singletons. Time point specified: pre-reinfection, 55 to 20 weeks before reinfection detection. No in vitro expansion preceded TCR sequencing of the sorted cells. This sequence joins TRBV5-5 and TRBJ2-1; D is possibly TRBD2 (6 bases). The receptor's source is a man in his fifties with hepatitis C virus infection. Sequencing was done on a sample of naive CD8+ T cells sorted from blood. As DNA, the CDR3 is TGTGCCAGCAGCTTGGAAGGGCGGGGACGAGCCAATGAGCAGTTCTTC. It translates to CASSLEGRGRANEQFF.